Following are 2 T cell receptor beta chains from one sample sequenced in a study of blood T cell repertoires in COVID-19. The data were produced by immunoSEQ multiplex PCR, yet TCRdb's version contains in-frame clones alone and is incomplete. Found here are just over 70,000 clones, 60% to 75% of them singletons; the top ten hold 35% to 40%. Specimen: peripheral blood. These receptors were taken from a woman aged 65 to 85 with acute or convalescent COVID-19.

The rearrangement uses TRBV5-1 and TRBJ2-1; 8 bases align to TRBD2. The CDR3 contains 16 residues. V shed 1 base and J 8 bases; nucleotides not matched to a gene: 11. Germline CDR1 is SGHRS and CDR2 is YFSETQ. Written as DNA, the CDR3 is TGCGCCAGCAGCTTGCTGCCAGCGGGAGAGGGCTATGAGCAGTTCTTC. Its protein product is CASSLLPAGEGYEQFF.

The V gene is TRBV19, the J gene TRBJ2-7; 9 bases line up with TRBD1. The CDR3 totals 14 residues. V was clipped by 6 bases and J by 7 bases; unmatched bases: 10. Germline CDR1 LNHDA, CDR2 SQIVND (reference sequence). The CDR3 nucleotides read TGTGCCAGTAGGCCTACCGGGACAGGGTTTGAGCAGTACTTC. As protein: CASRPTGTGFEQYF.